This T cell receptor beta chain appears in the sequencing data of a study of blood T cell repertoires in COVID-19. The wider study: From the United States, Italy and Spain came samples of acute and convalescent COVID-19.

In the source study's methods: Amplification of reference gene primers was used by the study to estimate nucleated cell counts. Repertoires were generated with immunoSEQ multiplex PCR, while TCRdb's copy carries only in-frame clones and drops some. The V and J calls and clone size are taken from that table; D and trimming were inferred from the DNA. Among fewer than 200,000 clones listed, 81% were seen once. The trim removed 1 base at V and 2 bases at J, leaving 15 bases unmatched. The CDR3 length is 20 residues. Looked up from germline, CDR1 is LGHDT and CDR2 is YNNKEL (reference sequence). The TCR sequence derives from a middle-aged woman with acute COVID-19. The genes are TRBV3-1 (or the pseudogene TRBV3-2) and TRBJ2-2, with 8 bases matching TRBD2. Sequencing was done on a sample of PBMCs or T cells enriched from blood (not recorded which). CDR3 in DNA: TGTGCCAGCAGCCAAGGGGCTAGCGGGTGGGAACGAAGAAACACCGGGGAGCTGTTTTTT. Its translation: CASSQGASGWERRNTGELFF.